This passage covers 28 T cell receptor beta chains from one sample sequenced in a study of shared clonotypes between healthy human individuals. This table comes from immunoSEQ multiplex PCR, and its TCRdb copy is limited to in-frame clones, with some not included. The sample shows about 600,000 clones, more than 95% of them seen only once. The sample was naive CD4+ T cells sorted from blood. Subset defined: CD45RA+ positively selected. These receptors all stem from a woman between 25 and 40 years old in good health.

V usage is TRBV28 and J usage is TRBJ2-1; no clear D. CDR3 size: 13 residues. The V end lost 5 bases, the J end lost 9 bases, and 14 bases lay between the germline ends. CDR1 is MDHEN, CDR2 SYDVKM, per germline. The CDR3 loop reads CASSLIVVGEQFF. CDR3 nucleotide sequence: TGTGCCAGCAGTCTAATAGTGGTTGGTGAGCAGTTCTTC.

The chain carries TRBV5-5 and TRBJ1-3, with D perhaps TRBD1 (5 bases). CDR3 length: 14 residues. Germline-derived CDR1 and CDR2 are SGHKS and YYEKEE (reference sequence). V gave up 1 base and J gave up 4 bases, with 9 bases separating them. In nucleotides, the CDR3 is TGTGCCAGCAGCTTGCTAGGGGCCGGAAACACCATATATTTT. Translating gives CASSLLGAGNTIYF.

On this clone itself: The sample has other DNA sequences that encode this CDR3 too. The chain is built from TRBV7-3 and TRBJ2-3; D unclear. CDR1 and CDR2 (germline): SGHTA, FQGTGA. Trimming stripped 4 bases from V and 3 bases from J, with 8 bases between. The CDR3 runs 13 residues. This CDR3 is CASSSLGTDTQYF. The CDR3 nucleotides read TGTGCCAGCAGCTCGCTAGGTACAGATACGCAGTATTTT. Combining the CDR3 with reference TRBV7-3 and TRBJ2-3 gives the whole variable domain GAGVSQTPSNKVTEKGKYVELRCDPISGHTALYWYRQSLGQGPEFLIYFQGTGAADDSGLPNDRFFAVRPEGSVSTLKIQRTERGDSAVYLCASSSLGTDTQYFGPGTRLTVL.

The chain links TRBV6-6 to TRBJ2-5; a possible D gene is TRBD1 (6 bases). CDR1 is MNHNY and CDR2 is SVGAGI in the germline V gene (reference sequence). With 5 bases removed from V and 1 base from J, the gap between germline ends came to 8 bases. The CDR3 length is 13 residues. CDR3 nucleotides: TGTGCCAGCAGTGGACAGACCCAAGAGACCCAGTACTTC. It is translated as CASSGQTQETQYF.

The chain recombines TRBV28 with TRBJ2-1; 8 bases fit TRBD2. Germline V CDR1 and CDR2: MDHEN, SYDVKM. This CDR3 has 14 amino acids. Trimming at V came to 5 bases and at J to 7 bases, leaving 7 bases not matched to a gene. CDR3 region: CASSPSGSRNEQFF. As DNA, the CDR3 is TGTGCCAGCAGTCCAAGCGGGAGTCGGAATGAGCAGTTCTTC.

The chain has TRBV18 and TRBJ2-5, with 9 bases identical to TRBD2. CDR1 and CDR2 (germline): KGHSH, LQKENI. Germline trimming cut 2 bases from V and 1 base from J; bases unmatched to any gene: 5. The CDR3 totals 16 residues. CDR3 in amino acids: CASSPGPAGGQETQYF. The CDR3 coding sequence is TGTGCCAGCTCACCAGGCCCAGCGGGAGGCCAAGAGACCCAGTACTTC.

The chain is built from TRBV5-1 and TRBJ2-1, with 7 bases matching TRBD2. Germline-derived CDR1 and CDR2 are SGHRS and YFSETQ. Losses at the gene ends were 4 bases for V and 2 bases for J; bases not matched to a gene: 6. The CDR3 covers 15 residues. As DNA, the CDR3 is TGCGCCAGCAGCCGCCCCGCGGGGGCCTACAATGAGCAGTTCTTC. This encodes CASSRPAGAYNEQFF.

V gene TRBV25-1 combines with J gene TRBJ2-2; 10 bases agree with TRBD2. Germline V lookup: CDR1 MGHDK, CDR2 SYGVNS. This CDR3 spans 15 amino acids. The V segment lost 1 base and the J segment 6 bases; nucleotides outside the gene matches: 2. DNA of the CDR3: TGTGCCAGCAGTGAATCCCTAGCGGGAGCCGGGGAGCTGTTTTTT. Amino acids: CASSESLAGAGELFF.

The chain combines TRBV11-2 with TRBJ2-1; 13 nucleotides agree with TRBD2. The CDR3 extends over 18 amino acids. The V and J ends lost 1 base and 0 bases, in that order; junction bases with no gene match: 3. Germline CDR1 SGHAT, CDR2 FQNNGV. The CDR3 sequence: CASSLGTSGSASYNEQFF. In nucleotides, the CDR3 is TGTGCCAGCAGCTTAGGGACTAGCGGGAGTGCCTCCTACAATGAGCAGTTCTTC.

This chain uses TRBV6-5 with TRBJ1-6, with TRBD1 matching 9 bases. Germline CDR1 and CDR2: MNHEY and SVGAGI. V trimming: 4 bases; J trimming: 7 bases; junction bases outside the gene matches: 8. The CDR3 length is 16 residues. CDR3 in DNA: TGTGCCAGCAGTTCACAAGGACAGGGGAACAATTCACCCCTCCACTTT. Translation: CASSSQGQGNNSPLHF.

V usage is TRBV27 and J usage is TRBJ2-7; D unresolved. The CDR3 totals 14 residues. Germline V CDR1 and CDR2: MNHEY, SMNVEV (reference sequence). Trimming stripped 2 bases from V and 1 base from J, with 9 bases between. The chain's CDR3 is CASSLILGSYEQYF. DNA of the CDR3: TGTGCCAGCAGTTTAATTCTAGGTTCCTACGAGCAGTACTTC.

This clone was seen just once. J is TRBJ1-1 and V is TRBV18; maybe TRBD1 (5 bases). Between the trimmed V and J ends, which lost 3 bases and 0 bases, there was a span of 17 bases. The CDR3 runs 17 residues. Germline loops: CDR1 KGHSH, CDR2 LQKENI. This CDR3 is CASSPIRGSGMNTEAFF. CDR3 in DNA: TGTGCCAGCTCACCCATACGGGGGTCCGGTATGAACACTGAAGCTTTCTTT.

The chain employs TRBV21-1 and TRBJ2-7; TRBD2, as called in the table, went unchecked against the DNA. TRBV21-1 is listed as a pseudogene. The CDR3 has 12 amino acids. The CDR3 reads CASRGRSGEQYF. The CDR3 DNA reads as TGTGCCAGCCGAGGTCGGTCGGGAGAGCAGTACTTC.

As DNA, the CDR3 is TGTGCCACCCGAGGACGGCCGAAGGACTACGAGCAGTACTTC. Translated: CATRGRPKDYEQYF. V usage is TRBV2 and J usage is TRBJ2-7; no definite D call. This CDR3 region has 14 residues. Germline V gene lookup returns CDR1 SNHLY and CDR2 FYNNEI. Trimming took off 10 bases at V and 3 bases at J, with 19 bases between the two ends.

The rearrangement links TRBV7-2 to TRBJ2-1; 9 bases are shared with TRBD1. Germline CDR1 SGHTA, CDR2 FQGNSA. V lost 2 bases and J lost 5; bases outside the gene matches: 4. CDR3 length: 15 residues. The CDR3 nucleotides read TGTGCCAGCAGCTTATTGGGACAGGGCAACAATGAGCAGTTCTTC. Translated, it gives CASSLLGQGNNEQFF. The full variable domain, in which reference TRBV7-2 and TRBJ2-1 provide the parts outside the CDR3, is GAGVSQSPSNKVTEKGKDVELRCDPISGHTALYWYRQSLGQGLEFLIYFQGNSAPDKSGLPSDRFSAERTGGSVSTLTIQRTQQEDSAVYLCASSLLGQGNNEQFFGPGTRLTVL.

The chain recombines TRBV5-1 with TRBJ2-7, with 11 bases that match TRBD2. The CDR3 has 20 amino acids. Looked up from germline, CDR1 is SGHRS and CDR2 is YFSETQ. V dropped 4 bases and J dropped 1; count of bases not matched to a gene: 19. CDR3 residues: CASSRTLPRLAGGPSYEQYF. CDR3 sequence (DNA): TGCGCCAGCAGCCGTACACTTCCCCGTCTAGCGGGAGGCCCTTCCTACGAGCAGTACTTC.

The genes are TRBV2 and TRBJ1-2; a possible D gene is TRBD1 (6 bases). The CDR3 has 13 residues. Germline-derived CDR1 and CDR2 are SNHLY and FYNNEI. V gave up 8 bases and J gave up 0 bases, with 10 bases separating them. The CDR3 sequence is CASVRTANYGYTF. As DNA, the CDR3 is TGTGCCAGCGTTCGGACAGCTAACTATGGCTACACCTTC. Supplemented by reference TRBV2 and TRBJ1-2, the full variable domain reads EPEVTQTPSHQVTQMGQEVILRCVPISNHLYFYWYRQILGQKVEFLVSFYNNEISEKSEIFDDQFSVERPDGSNFTLKIRSTKLEDSAMYFCASVRTANYGYTFGSGTRLTVV.

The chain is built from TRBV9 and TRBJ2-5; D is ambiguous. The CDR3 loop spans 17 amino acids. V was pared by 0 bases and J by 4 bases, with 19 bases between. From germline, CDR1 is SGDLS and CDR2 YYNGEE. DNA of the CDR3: TGTGCCAGCAGCGTAGCTACAAGCGTCCCCGGAAGAGAGACCCAGTACTTC. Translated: CASSVATSVPGRETQYF.

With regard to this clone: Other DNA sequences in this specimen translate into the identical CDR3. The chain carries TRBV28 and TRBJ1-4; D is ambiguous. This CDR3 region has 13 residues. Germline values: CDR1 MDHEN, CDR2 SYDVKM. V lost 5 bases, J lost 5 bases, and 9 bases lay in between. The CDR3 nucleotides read TGTGCCAGCAGTCCGGGCCTGAATGAAAAACTGTTTTTT. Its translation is CASSPGLNEKLFF.

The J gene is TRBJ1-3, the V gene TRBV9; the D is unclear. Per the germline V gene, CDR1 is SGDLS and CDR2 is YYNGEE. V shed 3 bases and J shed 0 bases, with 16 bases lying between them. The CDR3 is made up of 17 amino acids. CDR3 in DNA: TGTGCCAGCAGCGAACGGGGAGCCATCCACTCTGGAAACACCATATATTTT. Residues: CASSERGAIHSGNTIYF.

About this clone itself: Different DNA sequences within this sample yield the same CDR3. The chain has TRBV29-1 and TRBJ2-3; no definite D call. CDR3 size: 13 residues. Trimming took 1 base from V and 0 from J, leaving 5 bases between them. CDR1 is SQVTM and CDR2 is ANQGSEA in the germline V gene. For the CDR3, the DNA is TGCAGCGTTGAAGTTTCCAGCACAGATACGCAGTATTTT. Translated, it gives CSVEVSSTDTQYF.

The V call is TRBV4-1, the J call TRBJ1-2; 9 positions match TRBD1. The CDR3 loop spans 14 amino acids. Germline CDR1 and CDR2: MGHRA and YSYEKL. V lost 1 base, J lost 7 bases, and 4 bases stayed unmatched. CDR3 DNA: TGCGCCAGCAGCCAAGGGGACAGGGCCGCTGGCTACACCTTC. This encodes CASSQGDRAAGYTF.

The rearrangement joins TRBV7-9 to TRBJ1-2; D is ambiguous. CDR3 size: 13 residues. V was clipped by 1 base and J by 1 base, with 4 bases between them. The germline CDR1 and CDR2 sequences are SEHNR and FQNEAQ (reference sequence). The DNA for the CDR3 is TGTGCCAGCAGCTTAGACAGTAACTATGGCTACACCTTC. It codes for CASSLDSNYGYTF. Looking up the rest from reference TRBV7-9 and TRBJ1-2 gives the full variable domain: DTGVSQNPRHKITKRGQNVTFRCDPISEHNRLYWYRQTLGQGPEFLTYFQNEAQLEKSRLLSDRFSAERPKGSFSTLEIQRTEQGDSAMYLCASSLDSNYGYTFGSGTRLTVV.

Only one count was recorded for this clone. For the CDR3, the DNA is TGTGCCAGCAGTGATTCGAGTTCCTGGCTTAATACGCAGTATTTT. This codes for CASSDSSSWLNTQYF. The rearrangement links TRBV6-1 to TRBJ2-3; no clear D. V lost 3 bases and J lost 7, with 17 bases in between. CDR1 is MNHNS and CDR2 is SASEGT in the germline V gene. The CDR3 runs 15 residues.

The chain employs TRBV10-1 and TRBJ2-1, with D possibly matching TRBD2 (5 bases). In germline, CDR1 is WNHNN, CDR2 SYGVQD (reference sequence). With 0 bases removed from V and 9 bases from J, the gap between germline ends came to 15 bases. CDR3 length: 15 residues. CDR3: CASSESGPDAGEQFF. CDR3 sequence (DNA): TGCGCCAGCAGTGAGTCGGGCCCCGATGCGGGTGAGCAGTTCTTC.

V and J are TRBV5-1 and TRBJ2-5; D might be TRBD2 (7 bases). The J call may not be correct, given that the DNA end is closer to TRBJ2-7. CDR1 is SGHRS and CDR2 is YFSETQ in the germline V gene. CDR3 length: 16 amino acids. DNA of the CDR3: TGCGCCAGCAGCAAGCGGGACATCCCAGCACGGGGCGAGCAGTACTTC. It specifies CASSKRDIPARGEQYF.

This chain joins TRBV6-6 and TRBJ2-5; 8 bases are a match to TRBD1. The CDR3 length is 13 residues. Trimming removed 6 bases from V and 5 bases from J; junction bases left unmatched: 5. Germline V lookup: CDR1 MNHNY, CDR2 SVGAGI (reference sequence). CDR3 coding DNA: TGTGCCAGCAGCCCGAACAGGGGGGAGACCCAGTACTTC. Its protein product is CASSPNRGETQYF.

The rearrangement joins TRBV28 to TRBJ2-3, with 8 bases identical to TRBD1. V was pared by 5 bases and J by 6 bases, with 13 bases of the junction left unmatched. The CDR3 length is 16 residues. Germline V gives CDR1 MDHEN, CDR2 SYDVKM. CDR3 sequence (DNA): TGTGCCAGCAGTGCCGGACAGGGTGTCTTCTTGGATACGCAGTATTTT. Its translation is CASSAGQGVFLDTQYF. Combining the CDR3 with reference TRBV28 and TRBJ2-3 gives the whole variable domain DVKVTQSSRYLVKRTGEKVFLECVQDMDHENMFWYRQDPGLGLRLIYFSYDVKMKEKGDIPEGYSVSREKKERFSLILESASTNQTSMYLCASSAGQGVFLDTQYFGPGTRLTVL.